These 21 T cell receptor beta chains were sequenced from one sample in a study of blood T cell repertoires in COVID-19. Some clones are missing from TCRdb's copy, which holds only in-frame ones; the method was immunoSEQ multiplex PCR. This sample has about 210,000 clones; roughly four fifths occur once, and the top ten carry around 7.3%. The sequencing input was peripheral blood. These receptors originate from a woman in her forties or fifties with active or convalescent COVID-19.

V and J are TRBV21-1 and TRBJ2-1; TRBD2, the D gene given by the table, was not confirmed from the DNA. TRBV21-1 is noted as a pseudogene. This CDR3 comprises 17 residues. Written as DNA, the CDR3 is TGTGCCAGCAGCCCAAGCGAGACTAGCGGGGGGTACAATGAGCAGTTCTTC. It is translated as CASSPSETSGGYNEQFF.

V is TRBV29-1 and J is TRBJ2-7; D is perhaps TRBD1 (6 bases). CDR1 and CDR2 (germline): SQVTM, ANQGSEA. The V gene lost 0 bases and the J gene lost 3 bases, with 15 bases spanning the gap. The length of the CDR3 is 15 residues. In DNA form, the CDR3 reads TGCAGCGTTGAAGATCCCCAGGGGTCTGACTACGAGCAGTACTTC. Translated, it gives CSVEDPQGSDYEQYF.

The rearrangement joins TRBV9 to TRBJ1-1; tentatively, D is TRBD1 (6 bases). The CDR3 loop spans 13 amino acids. The germline gives CDR1 SGDLS, CDR2 YYNGEE. Trimming took 0 bases from V and 11 from J, leaving 14 bases between them. CDR3 protein: CASSVAQGQWAFF. The CDR3 DNA is TGTGCCAGCAGCGTAGCTCAGGGGCAGTGGGCTTTCTTT. The full variable domain, its missing parts supplied by reference TRBV9 and TRBJ1-1, is DSGVTQTPKHLITATGQRVTLRCSPRSGDLSVYWYQQSLDQGLQFLIQYYNGEERAKGNILERFSAQQFPDLHSELNLSSLELGDSALYFCASSVAQGQWAFFGQGTRLTVV.

This chain links TRBV28 with TRBJ1-5, with TRBD1 as a possible D gene (6 bases). V was trimmed by 6 bases and J by 6 bases, leaving 21 bases between them. This CDR3 has 16 amino acids. Per germline, CDR1 MDHEN and CDR2 SYDVKM. CDR3 nucleotide sequence: TGTGCCAGCAGCCAACCGACAGGAGATGGTGTTCAGCCCCAGCATTTT. It specifies CASSQPTGDGVQPQHF.

This chain connects TRBV18 to TRBJ1-2, with 9 bases lining up with TRBD1. With V trimmed by 5 bases and J by 5 bases, 12 bases remained unmatched. Germline V lookup: CDR1 KGHSH, CDR2 LQKENI. CDR3 length equals 16 residues. The CDR3 DNA is TGTGCCAGCTCATCAACTGGACAGGGGAATAGGTATGGCTACACCTTC. Amino acid sequence: CASSSTGQGNRYGYTF.

This chain joins TRBV12-3 or TRBV12-4 and TRBJ2-5; 8 positions match TRBD1. CDR3 length: 13 amino acids. Germline trimming cut 6 bases from V and 3 bases from J; bases unmatched to any gene: 3. CDR3 DNA: TGTGCCAGCAGGGACAGGGAGAAAGAGACCCAGTACTTC. This codes for CASRDREKETQYF.

The chain carries TRBV18 and TRBJ1-5; TRBD1 agrees at 9 bases. With V trimmed by 5 bases and J by 8 bases, 7 bases remained unmatched. This CDR3 comprises 14 residues. Germline CDR1 KGHSH, CDR2 LQKENI. In DNA, the CDR3 is TGTGCCAGCTCATCACAGGGGGCGGTGGAGCCCCAGCATTTT. This codes for CASSSQGAVEPQHF.

V is TRBV4-2 and J is TRBJ1-5, with a tentative D call TRBD1 (5 bases). CDR1 and CDR2 (germline): LGHNA, YNFKEQ. V gave up 1 base and J gave up 6 bases, with 13 bases separating them. The length of the CDR3 is 15 residues. For the CDR3, the DNA is TGTGCCAGCAGCCAAGGAGGGCCGGGGGGTCAGCCCCAGCATTTT. It is translated as CASSQGGPGGQPQHF.

This chain's CDR3 is CASKRGGEAFF. The CDR3 DNA is TGTGCCAGTAAAAGGGGCGGTGAAGCTTTCTTT. The J gene is TRBJ1-1, the V gene TRBV19; tentatively, D is TRBD1 (5 bases). Germline V CDR1 and CDR2: LNHDA, SQIVND (reference sequence). The V gene lost 7 bases and the J gene lost 7 bases, with 10 bases spanning the gap. CDR3 size: 11 residues.

The chain couples TRBV10-3 to TRBJ1-2, with no clear D. The CDR3 spans 14 residues. Germline V gives CDR1 ENHRY, CDR2 SYGVKD. V lost 0 bases and J lost 6, with 11 bases in between. CDR3 in amino acids: CAISESGRVDGYTF. CDR3 nucleotide sequence: TGTGCCATCAGTGAGTCAGGGAGGGTGGATGGCTACACCTTC.

The V call is TRBV6-4, the J call TRBJ1-5; D is perhaps TRBD1 (6 bases). Trimming took 9 bases from V and 0 from J, leaving 21 bases between them. CDR1 and CDR2 from the germline V gene are MRHNA and SNTAGT. CDR3 size: 17 residues. The CDR3 DNA reads TGTGCCAGGAGAGAGGACAGCAAACTTTATAGCAATCAGCCCCAGCATTTT. Protein: CARREDSKLYSNQPQHF.

The chain carries TRBV19 and TRBJ2-1, with TRBD2 matching over 9 bases. Germline V gene data show CDR1 as LNHDA and CDR2 as SQIVND (reference sequence). The V segment lost 3 bases and the J segment 6 bases; nucleotides outside the gene matches: 6. This CDR3 spans 15 amino acids. CDR3 protein: CASSISRGGGNEQFF. The CDR3 DNA reads TGTGCCAGTAGTATCTCGCGGGGGGGCGGCAATGAGCAGTTCTTC.

The rearrangement joins TRBV2 to TRBJ2-2; D is uncertain. CDR1 and CDR2 (germline): SNHLY, FYNNEI. Trimming removed 4 bases at V and 5 bases at J, with 8 bases between. The CDR3 covers 13 residues. CDR3 residues: CASSVTTTGELFF. Here the CDR3 DNA reads TGTGCCAGCAGTGTAACTACTACCGGGGAGCTGTTTTTT.

This chain uses TRBV19 with TRBJ1-3; maybe TRBD1 (5 bases). This CDR3 region has 15 residues. V was cut by 8 bases and J by 0 bases, with 14 bases left in between. Germline CDR1 reads LNHDA; CDR2 reads SQIVND (reference sequence). CDR3 nucleotide sequence: TGTGCCAGTTCAAGGGGAGGGAACTCTGGAAACACCATATATTTT. It codes for CASSRGGNSGNTIYF. The variable domain in full, completed from reference TRBV19 and TRBJ1-3, reads DGGITQSPKYLFRKEGQNVTLSCEQNLNHDAMYWYRQDPGQGLRLIYYSQIVNDFQKGDIAEGYSVSREKKESFPLTVTSAQKNPTAFYLCASSRGGNSGNTIYFGEGSWLTVV.

This clone has just one count. V is TRBV15 and J is TRBJ2-3; D uncertain. The CDR3 is 13 residues long. Germline values: CDR1 LNHNV, CDR2 YYDKDF (reference sequence). Trimming shortened V by 0 bases and J by 13 bases, and 14 bases separated the two germline ends. CDR3 loop: CATSRDLQSPKYF. In DNA, the CDR3 is TGTGCCACCAGCAGAGATCTGCAAAGCCCGAAGTATTTT.

This clone was counted between two and nine times. The chain carries TRBV24-1 and TRBJ1-5; maybe TRBD1 (5 bases). The ends were cut back, 0 bases at V and 6 bases at J, with 20 bases in the middle. This CDR3 has 18 amino acids. CDR1 KGHDR and CDR2 SFDVKD come from the germline V gene. The CDR3 nucleotides are TGTGCCACCAGTGATTTGATTTCCCCGCAGGGCCTGGGTCAGCCCCAGCATTTT. It yields the protein CATSDLISPQGLGQPQHF.

This rearrangement joins TRBV18 to TRBJ2-5, with a possible D match to TRBD1 (6 bases). This CDR3 region has 14 residues. Trimming stripped 8 bases from V and 1 base from J, with 14 bases between. Looked up from germline, CDR1 is KGHSH and CDR2 is LQKENI. Here the CDR3 reads CASENRALQETQYF. CDR3 DNA: TGTGCCAGCGAAAACAGGGCGCTCCAAGAGACCCAGTACTTC.

The rearrangement joins TRBV11-2 to TRBJ2-3; 8 bases are a match to TRBD2. The CDR3 covers 15 residues. The trim removed 2 bases at V and 2 bases at J, leaving 3 bases unmatched. Germline V gives CDR1 SGHAT, CDR2 FQNNGV. In DNA form, the CDR3 reads TGTGCCAGCAGCTTATCTAGCGGGTTCACAGATACGCAGTATTTT. Its translation: CASSLSSGFTDTQYF.

The genes are TRBV6-4 and TRBJ1-6; D perhaps matches TRBD1 (6 bases). The CDR3 is 14 amino acids. The ends were cut back, 0 bases at V and 9 bases at J, with 9 bases in the middle. Germline values: CDR1 MRHNA, CDR2 SNTAGT. CDR3: CASSDSQGSSPLHF. As DNA, the CDR3 is TGTGCCAGCAGTGACTCACAGGGAAGTTCACCCCTCCACTTT.

The V gene is TRBV6-1, the J gene TRBJ2-3, with D tentatively TRBD2 (5 bases). The V end was cut by 3 bases, the J end by 0 bases, with 13 bases between. The CDR3 is made up of 16 amino acids. CDR1 and CDR2 (germline): MNHNS, SASEGT. CDR3 DNA sequence: TGTGCCAGCAGTGATAATTCCGGGGTTAGCACAGATACGCAGTATTTT. As protein: CASSDNSGVSTDTQYF.

This chain connects TRBV7-4 to TRBJ2-7, with 10 bases matching TRBD1. The trim removed 4 bases at V and 3 bases at J, leaving 9 bases unmatched. The CDR3 has 16 residues. From germline, CDR1 is SGHVT and CDR2 SQSDAQ. In nucleotides, the CDR3 is TGTGCCAGCAGCTCGGAGGACAGGGGGGGATGCTACGAGCAGTACTTC. Its protein is CASSSEDRGGCYEQYF.